Listed below are T cell receptor beta chains from one sample, sequenced in a study of beta chain features in type 1 diabetes. Using immunoSEQ multiplex PCR, the repertoire was profiled, and TCRdb retains in-frame clones only, with some absent. The repertoire holds approximately 170,000 clones, with over 55% as singletons. Specimen: naive CD4+ T cells from blood. These receptors were obtained from a man aged 25 to 40 with type 1 diabetes. Each CDR3 is given with its conserved first and last residue. Each record gives: V gene, clone size, D gene, J gene, CDR3 protein, CDR3 DNA. A D gene is named only where the DNA matches it firmly. Clone size is not always given. Where it is, it says once, few, many or a class for expanded clones.

TRBV15	-	-	TRBJ2-3	CATSRDPRTDTQYF	TGTGCCACCAGCAGGGACCCCCGCACAGATACGCAGTATTTT
TRBV9	-	TRBD1	TRBJ1-2	CASSVGTGEIDGYTF	TGTGCCAGCAGCGTAGGCACAGGGGAGATCGATGGCTACACCTTC
TRBV29-1	-	TRBD1	TRBJ1-4	CSALGTGTTNEKLFF	TGCAGCGCTCTCGGGACAGGGACAACTAATGAAAAACTGTTTTTT
TRBV20-1	-	-	TRBJ2-5	CSARDMETQYF	TGCAGTGCTAGAGATATGGAGACCCAGTACTTC
TRBV29-1	-	-	TRBJ2-2	CSVEGLAGELFF	TGCAGCGTTGAAGGCCTGGCCGGGGAGCTGTTTTTT
TRBV29-1	-	-	TRBJ2-5	CSVVSPVEFGTQYF	TGCAGCGTTGTTTCGCCGGTCGAGTTCGGGACCCAGTACTTC
TRBV29-1	few	-	TRBJ2-6	CSVYNSGANVLTF	TGCAGCGTATACAACTCTGGGGCCAACGTCCTGACTTTC
TRBV2	-	TRBD1	TRBJ1-5	CASSGTGDQPQHF	TGTGCCAGCAGTGGGACAGGGGATCAGCCCCAGCATTTT
TRBV7-2	-	-	TRBJ2-5	CASSLATERPQYF	TGTGCCAGCAGCTTAGCGACGGAGCGGCCCCAGTACTTC
TRBV5-1	-	-	TRBJ2-7	CASSLVISGSYEQYF	TGCGCCAGCAGCTTGGTGATCTCCGGGAGCTACGAGCAGTACTTC
TRBV29-1	-	TRBD1	TRBJ1-6	CSVEDHPPGQGSYNSPLHF	TGCAGCGTTGAAGATCACCCCCCGGGACAGGGGTCCTATAATTCACCCCTCCACTTT
TRBV7-6	-	-	TRBJ2-7	CASSDSRGDEQYF	TGTGCCAGCAGCGACAGTCGAGGCGACGAGCAGTACTTC
TRBV4-3	-	-	TRBJ2-4	CASSQGLAKNIQYF	TGCGCCAGCAGCCAAGGCCTAGCCAAAAACATTCAGTACTTC
TRBV7-2	few	-	TRBJ2-7	CASSLTDSYEQYF	TGTGCCAGCAGCTTAACGGACTCGTACGAGCAGTACTTC
TRBV11-2	-	TRBD2	TRBJ2-3	CASSRAGRTNTDTQYF	TGTGCCAGCAGCAGAGCGGGACGGACGAACACAGATACGCAGTATTTT
TRBV29-1	-	-	TRBJ2-5	CSLRGRFQETQYF	TGCAGCCTGAGGGGGAGGTTTCAAGAGACCCAGTACTTC
TRBV29-1	-	TRBD1	TRBJ1-2	CSVGENGQGAKGYTF	TGCAGCGTTGGAGAGAACGGACAGGGGGCGAAGGGCTACACCTTC
TRBV9	-	-	TRBJ2-3	CASSVVPVADTQYF	TGTGCCAGCAGCGTAGTCCCAGTGGCAGATACGCAGTATTTT
TRBV29-1	few	TRBD1	TRBJ2-7	CSVGEDRDEQYF	TGCAGCGTTGGAGAGGACAGGGACGAGCAGTACTTC
TRBV7-2	-	-	TRBJ2-5	CASSSTTVETQYF	TGTGCCAGCAGCTCGACCACAGTAGAGACCCAGTACTTC
TRBV4-3	-	TRBD1	TRBJ1-6	CASSPTGRDSPLHF	TGCGCCAGCAGCCCGACAGGGAGGGATTCACCCCTCCACTTT
TRBV18	few	-	TRBJ1-2	CASSSRGRGHYGYTF	TGTGCCAGCTCATCCCGGGGCAGGGGCCATTATGGCTACACCTTC
TRBV7-9	-	TRBD2	TRBJ2-1	CASSSIAGRGGNEQFF	TGTGCCAGCAGCTCTATAGCGGGGAGAGGTGGGAATGAGCAGTTCTTC
TRBV29-1	-	TRBD1	TRBJ1-1	CSAKGAGNTEAFF	TGCAGCGCTAAGGGGGCCGGGAACACTGAAGCTTTCTTT
TRBV29-1	-	-	TRBJ1-1	CSVGLGRGMNTEAFF	TGCAGCGTTGGGCTGGGCAGGGGTATGAACACTGAAGCTTTCTTT
TRBV29-1	few	-	TRBJ2-5	CSVGRAGETQYF	TGCAGCGTTGGCAGGGCCGGGGAGACCCAGTACTTC